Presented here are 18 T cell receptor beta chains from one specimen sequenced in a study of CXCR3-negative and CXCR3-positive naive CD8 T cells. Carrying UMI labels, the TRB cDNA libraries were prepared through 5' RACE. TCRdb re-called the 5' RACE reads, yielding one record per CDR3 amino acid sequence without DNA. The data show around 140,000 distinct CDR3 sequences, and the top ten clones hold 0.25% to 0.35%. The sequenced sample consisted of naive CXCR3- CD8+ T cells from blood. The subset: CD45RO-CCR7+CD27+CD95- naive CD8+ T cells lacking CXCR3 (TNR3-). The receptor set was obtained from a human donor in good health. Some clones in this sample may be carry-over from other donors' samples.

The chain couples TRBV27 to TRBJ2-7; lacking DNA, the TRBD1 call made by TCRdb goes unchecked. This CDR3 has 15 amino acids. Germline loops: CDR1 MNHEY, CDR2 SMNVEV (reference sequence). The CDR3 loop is CASSFKGTGIYEQYF.

CDR3 region: CASSLETSGRAREQYF. The chain links TRBV28 to TRBJ2-7; the TRBD2 assignment by TCRdb is unverifiable without DNA. The CDR3 is 16 amino acids. Germline lookup yields CDR1 MDHEN and CDR2 SYDVKM.

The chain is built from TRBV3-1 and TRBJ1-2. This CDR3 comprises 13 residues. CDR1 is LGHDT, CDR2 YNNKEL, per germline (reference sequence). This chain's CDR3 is CASSQDLRNGYTF.

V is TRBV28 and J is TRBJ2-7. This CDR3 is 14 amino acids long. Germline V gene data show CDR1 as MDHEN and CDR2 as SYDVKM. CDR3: CASSSDILSYEQYF.

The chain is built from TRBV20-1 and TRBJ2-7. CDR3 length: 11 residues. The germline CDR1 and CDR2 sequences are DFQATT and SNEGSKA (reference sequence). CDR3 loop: CSASLGYEQYF.

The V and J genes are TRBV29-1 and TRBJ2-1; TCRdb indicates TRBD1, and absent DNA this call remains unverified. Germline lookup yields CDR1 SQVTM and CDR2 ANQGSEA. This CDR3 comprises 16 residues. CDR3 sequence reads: CSVNPTQGALYNEQFF.

This CDR3 is CASNSGGKIYEQYF. The chain employs TRBV6-4 and TRBJ2-7; the TRBD2 assignment by TCRdb is unverifiable without DNA. This CDR3 contains 14 residues. Per germline, CDR1 MRHNA and CDR2 SNTAGT.

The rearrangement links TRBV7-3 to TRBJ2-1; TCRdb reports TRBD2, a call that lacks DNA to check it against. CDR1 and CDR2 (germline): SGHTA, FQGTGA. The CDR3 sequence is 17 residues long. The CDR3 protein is CASSFSIAGGGVDEQFF.

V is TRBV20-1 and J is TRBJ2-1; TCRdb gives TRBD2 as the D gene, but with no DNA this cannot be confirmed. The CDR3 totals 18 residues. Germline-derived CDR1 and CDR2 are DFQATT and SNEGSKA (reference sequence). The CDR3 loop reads CSAIPGLAGVGTYNEQFF.

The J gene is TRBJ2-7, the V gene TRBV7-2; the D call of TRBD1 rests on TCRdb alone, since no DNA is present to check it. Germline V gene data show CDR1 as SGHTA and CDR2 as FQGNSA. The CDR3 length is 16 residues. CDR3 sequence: CASSPVSVGDSYEQYF. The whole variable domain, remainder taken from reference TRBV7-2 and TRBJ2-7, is GAGVSQSPSNKVTEKGKDVELRCDPISGHTALYWYRQSLGQGLEFLIYFQGNSAPDKSGLPSDRFSAERTGGSVSTLTIQRTQQEDSAVYLCASSPVSVGDSYEQYFGPGTRLTVT.

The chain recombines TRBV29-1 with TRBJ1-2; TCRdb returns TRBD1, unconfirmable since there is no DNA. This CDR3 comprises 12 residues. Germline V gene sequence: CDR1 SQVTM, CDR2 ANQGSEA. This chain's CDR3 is CSVDGSGHGYTF. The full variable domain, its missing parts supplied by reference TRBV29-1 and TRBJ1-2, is SAVISQKPSRDICQRGTSLTIQCQVDSQVTMMFWYRQQPGQSLTLIATANQGSEATYESGFVIDKFPISRPNLTFSTLTVSNMSPEDSSIYLCSVDGSGHGYTFGSGTRLTVV.

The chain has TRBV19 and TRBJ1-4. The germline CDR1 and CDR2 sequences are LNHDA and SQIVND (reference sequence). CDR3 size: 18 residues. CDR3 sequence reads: CASSKRYPKTATNEKLFF.

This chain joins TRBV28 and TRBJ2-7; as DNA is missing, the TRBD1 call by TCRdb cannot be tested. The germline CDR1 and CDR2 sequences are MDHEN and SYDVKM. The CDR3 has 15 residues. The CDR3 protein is CASSLIMTGGYEQYF.

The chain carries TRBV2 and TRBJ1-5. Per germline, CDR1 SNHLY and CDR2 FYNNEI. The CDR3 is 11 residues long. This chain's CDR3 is CASGWNQPQHF.

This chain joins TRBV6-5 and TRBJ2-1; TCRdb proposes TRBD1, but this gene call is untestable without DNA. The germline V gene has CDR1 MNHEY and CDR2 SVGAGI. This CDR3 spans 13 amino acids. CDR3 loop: CASSTPVRDQQFF.

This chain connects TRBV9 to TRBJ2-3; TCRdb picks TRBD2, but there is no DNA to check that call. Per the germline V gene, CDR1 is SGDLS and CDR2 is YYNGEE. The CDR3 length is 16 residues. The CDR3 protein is CASSGLSGGITDTQYF.

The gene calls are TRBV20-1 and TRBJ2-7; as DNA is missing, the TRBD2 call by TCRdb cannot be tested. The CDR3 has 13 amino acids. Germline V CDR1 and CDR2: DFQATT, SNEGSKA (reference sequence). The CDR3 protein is CSARGESSYEQYF.

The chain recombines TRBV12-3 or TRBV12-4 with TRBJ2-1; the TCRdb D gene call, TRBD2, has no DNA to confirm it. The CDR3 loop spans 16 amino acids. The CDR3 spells CASSLGAGGPYNEQFF.